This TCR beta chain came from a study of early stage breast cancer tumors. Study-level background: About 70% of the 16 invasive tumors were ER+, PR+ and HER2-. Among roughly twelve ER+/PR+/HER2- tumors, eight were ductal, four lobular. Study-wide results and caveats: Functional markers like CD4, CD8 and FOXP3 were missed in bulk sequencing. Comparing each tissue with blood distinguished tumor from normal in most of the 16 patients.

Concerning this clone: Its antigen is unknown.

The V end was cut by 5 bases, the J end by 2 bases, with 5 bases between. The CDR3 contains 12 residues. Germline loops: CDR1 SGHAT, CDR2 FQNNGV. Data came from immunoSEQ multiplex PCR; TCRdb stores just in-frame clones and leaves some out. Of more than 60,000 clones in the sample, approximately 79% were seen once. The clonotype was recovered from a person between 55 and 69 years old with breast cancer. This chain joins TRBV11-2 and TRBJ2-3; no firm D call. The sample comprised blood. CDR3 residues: CASSPFTDTQYF. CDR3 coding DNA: TGTGCCAGCAGCCCCTTCACAGATACGCAGTATTTT.